The clone carrying this T cell receptor beta chain was observed many times. Its matching antigen is unknown. Coverage ceases 3 residues before the CDR3 finishes, and the germline J gene fills in the end. This entry is derived from a study of T cell clonality in common variable immunodeficiency. Sequencing used immunoSEQ multiplex PCR; TCRdb keeps in-frame clones, though not all of them. The data show 39,000 or so clones, none appearing only once, with less than 3% held by the ten largest. General observations from the study: The cause of increased CVID clonality remains unclear without subpopulation sequencing. CVID subjects shared fewer TCRbeta clones than healthy controls did. Common variable immunodeficiency TCR beta sequences reportedly had fewer deletions and N-nucleotide insertions. CVID patient heterogeneity limited repertoire-clinical complication correlations.

CDR1 is DFQATT, CDR2 SNEGSKA, per germline (reference sequence). The CDR3 contains 18 residues. The clonotype comes from a person aged 18 to 70 in good health. The sample was peripheral blood mononuclear cells. J is TRBJ2-2 and V is TRBV20-1; 11 nucleotides line up with TRBD2. The part of the CDR3 DNA that was read is TGCAGTGCTAGACCCCTAGCGGGAGGTTCCTCTGGGGCCAACGTG. Amino acid sequence: CSARPLAGGSSGANV. The complete CDR3 reads CSARPLAGGSSGANVLFF.